The clone carrying this T cell receptor beta chain turned up a few times. The data were obtained in a study of T cell repertoires in cytomegalovirus infection. Overall study context: From public TCR beta signatures came an indication of both CMV infection and matching HLA type.

One entry per CDR3 protein, called by TCRdb with MiXCR from the reads. The sample lists around 290,000 distinct CDR3 sequences; about 25% were seen once. The sample comprised PBMCs. The clonotype comes from a human donor in good health (CMV status not recorded). Some clones in this sample may be carry-over from other donors' samples.

The CDR3 DNA is TGTGCCAGCAGTCGCCCCCGGGGACTAGCGGGACCCGAGCAGTACTTC. Protein sequence: CASSRPRGLAGPEQYF. The chain is built from TRBV7-2 and TRBJ2-7; 13 nucleotides agree with TRBD2. The CDR3 contains 16 residues. CDR1 is SGHTA, CDR2 FQGNSA, per germline. Trimming removed 6 bases from V and 6 bases from J; junction bases left unmatched: 11.